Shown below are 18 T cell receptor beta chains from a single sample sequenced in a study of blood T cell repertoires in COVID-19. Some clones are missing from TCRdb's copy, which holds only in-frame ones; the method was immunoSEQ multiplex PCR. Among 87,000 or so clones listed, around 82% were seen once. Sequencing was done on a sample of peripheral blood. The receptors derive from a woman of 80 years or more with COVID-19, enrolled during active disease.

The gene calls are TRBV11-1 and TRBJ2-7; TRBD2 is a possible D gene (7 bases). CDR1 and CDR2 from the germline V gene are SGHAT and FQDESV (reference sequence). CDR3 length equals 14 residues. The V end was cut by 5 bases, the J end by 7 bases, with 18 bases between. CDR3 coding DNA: TGTGCCAGCAGCCCCGACAGGTCCGGGGGGGAGCAGTACTTC. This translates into CASSPDRSGGEQYF.

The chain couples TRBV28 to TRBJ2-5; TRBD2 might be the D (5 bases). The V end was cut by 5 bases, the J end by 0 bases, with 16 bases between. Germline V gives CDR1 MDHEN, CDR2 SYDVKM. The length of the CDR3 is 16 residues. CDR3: CASSPPPGTYQETQYF. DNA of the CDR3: TGTGCCAGCAGTCCCCCCCCGGGAACGTACCAAGAGACCCAGTACTTC.

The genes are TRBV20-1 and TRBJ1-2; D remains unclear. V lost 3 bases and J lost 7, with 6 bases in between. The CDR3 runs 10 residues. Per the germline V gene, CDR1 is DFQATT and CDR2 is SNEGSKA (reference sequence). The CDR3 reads CSASRVGYTF. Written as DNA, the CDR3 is TGCAGTGCTAGTCGGGTTGGCTACACCTTC.

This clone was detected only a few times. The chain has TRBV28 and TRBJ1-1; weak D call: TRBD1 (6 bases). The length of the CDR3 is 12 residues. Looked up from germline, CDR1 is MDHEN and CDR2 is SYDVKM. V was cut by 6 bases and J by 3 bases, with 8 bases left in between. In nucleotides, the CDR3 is TGTGCCAGCAGAGGGGGTTACACTGAAGCTTTCTTT. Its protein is CASRGGYTEAFF.

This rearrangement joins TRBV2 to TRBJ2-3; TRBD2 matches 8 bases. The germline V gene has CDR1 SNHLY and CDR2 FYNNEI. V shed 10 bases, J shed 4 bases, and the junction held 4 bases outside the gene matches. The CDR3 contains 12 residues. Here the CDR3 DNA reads TGTGCCACAGGACTAGCAGCAGATACGCAGTATTTT. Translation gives CATGLAADTQYF.

In DNA form, the CDR3 reads TGCGCCAGCAGCACCAGCGGGGACCTTTACAATGAGCAGTTCTTC. Translated, it gives CASSTSGDLYNEQFF. The chain joins TRBV5-1 to TRBJ2-1, with 7 bases aligning to TRBD2. Germline V gene lookup returns CDR1 SGHRS and CDR2 YFSETQ. With 4 bases clipped from V and 4 bases from J, the junction kept 8 bases outside the gene matches. The CDR3 has 15 amino acids.

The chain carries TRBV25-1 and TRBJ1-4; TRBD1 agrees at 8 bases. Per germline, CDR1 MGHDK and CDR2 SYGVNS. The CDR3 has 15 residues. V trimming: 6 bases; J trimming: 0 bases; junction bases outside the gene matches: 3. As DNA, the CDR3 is TGTGCCAGCAGAGGACAGGGCACAACTAATGAAAAACTGTTTTTT. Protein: CASRGQGTTNEKLFF. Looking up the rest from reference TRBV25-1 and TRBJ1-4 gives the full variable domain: EADIYQTPRYLVIGTGKKITLECSQTMGHDKMYWYQQDPGMELHLIHYSYGVNSTEKGDLSSESTVSRIRTEHFPLTLESARPSHTSQYLCASRGQGTTNEKLFFGSGTQLSVL.

CDR3 loop: CASSLSPLRGLETQYF. The CDR3 DNA reads as TGTGCCAGCAGTTTATCCCCACTCAGGGGGCTGGAGACCCAGTACTTC. The rearrangement joins TRBV27 to TRBJ2-5; 8 nucleotides match TRBD1. Trimming took 0 bases from V and 5 from J; bases not matched to a gene: 8. This CDR3 comprises 16 residues. Germline values: CDR1 MNHEY, CDR2 SMNVEV (reference sequence).

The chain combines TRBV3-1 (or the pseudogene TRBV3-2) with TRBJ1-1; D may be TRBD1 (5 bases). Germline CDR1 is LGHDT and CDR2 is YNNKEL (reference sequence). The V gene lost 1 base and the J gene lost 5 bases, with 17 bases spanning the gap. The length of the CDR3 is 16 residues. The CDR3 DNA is TGTGCCAGCAGCCAAGGGATGGCAGGGAGGTGGACTGAAGCTTTCTTT. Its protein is CASSQGMAGRWTEAFF.

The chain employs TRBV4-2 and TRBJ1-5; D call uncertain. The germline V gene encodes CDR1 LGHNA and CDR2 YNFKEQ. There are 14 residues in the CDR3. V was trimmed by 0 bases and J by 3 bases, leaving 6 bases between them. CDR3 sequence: CASSQEQSNQPQHF. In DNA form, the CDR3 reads TGTGCCAGCAGCCAAGAACAGTCCAATCAGCCCCAGCATTTT.

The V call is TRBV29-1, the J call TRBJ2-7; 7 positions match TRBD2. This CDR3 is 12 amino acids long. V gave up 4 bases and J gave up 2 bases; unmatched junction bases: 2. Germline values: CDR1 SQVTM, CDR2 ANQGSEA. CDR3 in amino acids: CSVAAGTYEQYF. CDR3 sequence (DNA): TGCAGCGTTGCAGCGGGGACCTACGAGCAGTACTTC.

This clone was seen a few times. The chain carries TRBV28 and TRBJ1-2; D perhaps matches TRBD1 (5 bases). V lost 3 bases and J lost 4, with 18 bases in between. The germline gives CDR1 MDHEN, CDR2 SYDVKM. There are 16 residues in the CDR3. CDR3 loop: CASSFPQRTGSYGYTF. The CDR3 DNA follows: TGTGCCAGCAGTTTCCCCCAGCGAACAGGTTCCTATGGCTACACCTTC.

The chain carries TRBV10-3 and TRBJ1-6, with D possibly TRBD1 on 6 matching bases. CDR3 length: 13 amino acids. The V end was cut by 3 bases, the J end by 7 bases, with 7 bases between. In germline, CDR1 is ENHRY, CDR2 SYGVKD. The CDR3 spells CAISEQGNSPLHF. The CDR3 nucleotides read TGTGCCATCAGTGAACAGGGAAATTCACCCCTCCACTTT.

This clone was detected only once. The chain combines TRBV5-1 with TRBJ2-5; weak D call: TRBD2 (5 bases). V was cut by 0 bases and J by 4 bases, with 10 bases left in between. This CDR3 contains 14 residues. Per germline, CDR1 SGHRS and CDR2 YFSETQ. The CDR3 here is CASSLVEGRETQYF. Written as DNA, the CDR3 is TGCGCCAGCAGCTTGGTGGAAGGGAGAGAGACCCAGTACTTC.

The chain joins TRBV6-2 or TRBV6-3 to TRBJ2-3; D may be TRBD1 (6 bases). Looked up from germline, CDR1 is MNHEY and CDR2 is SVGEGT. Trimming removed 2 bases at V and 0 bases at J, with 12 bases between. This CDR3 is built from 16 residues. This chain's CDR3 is CASSYTRQVSTDTQYF. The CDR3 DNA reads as TGTGCCAGCAGTTACACTCGACAGGTTAGCACAGATACGCAGTATTTT.

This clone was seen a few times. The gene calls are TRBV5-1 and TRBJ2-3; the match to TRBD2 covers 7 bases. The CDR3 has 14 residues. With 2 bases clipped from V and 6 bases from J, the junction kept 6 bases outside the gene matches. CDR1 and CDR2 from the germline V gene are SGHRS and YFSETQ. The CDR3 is CASSFQRDGDTQYF. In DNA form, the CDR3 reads TGCGCCAGCAGCTTTCAGCGGGATGGCGATACGCAGTATTTT.

The CDR3 region is CATSQGSGNTIYF. The DNA of the CDR3 is TGTGCCACCAGCCAGGGGTCTGGAAACACCATATATTTT. The chain has TRBV24-1 and TRBJ1-3; weak D call: TRBD1 (6 bases). CDR3 size: 13 residues. The V gene's germline CDR1 is KGHDR and CDR2 SFDVKD. Trimming shortened V by 7 bases and J by 1 base, and 7 bases separated the two germline ends.

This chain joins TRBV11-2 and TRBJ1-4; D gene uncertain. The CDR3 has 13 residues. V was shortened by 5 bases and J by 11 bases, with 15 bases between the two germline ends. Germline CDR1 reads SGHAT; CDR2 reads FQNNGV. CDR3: CASSPVWGEKLFF. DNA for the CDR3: TGTGCCAGCAGCCCCGTCTGGGGAGAGAAACTGTTTTTT.